A selection of T cell receptor beta chains follows, all from one sample in a study of blood T cell repertoires in COVID-19. The data were produced by immunoSEQ multiplex PCR, yet TCRdb's version contains in-frame clones alone and is incomplete. The sample includes under 150,000 clones, roughly 88% of them seen just once. Sequencing was performed on peripheral blood. Receptor source: a woman aged 70 to 79 who had recovered from COVID-19. CDR3s include the opening cysteine and the closing phenylalanine or tryptophan.

V: TRBV15
J: TRBJ2-2
CDR3: CATSSYRNTGELFF

V: TRBV19
J: TRBJ1-2
CDR3: CASLDSIYGYTF

V: TRBV30
J: TRBJ1-1
CDR3: CAWSEAGPRTEAFF

V: TRBV6-1
J: TRBJ2-7
CDR3: CASSEPDRGRFYEQYF

V: TRBV12-3/TRBV12-4
J: TRBJ1-1
CDR3: CASSQGAESEAFF

V: TRBV27
J: TRBJ2-2
CDR3: CASSFLAFGTGGWMTGELFF

V: TRBV6-6
J: TRBJ2-3
CDR3: CASSSGGALNTQYF

V: TRBV6-1
J: TRBJ2-3
CDR3: CASSEGAGRPPGGGTDTQYF

V: TRBV19
J: TRBJ1-1
CDR3: CASRADRLNTEAFF

V: TRBV9
J: TRBJ2-2
CDR3: CASSPRQGRFLNTGELFF

V: TRBV6-2/TRBV6-3
J: TRBJ1-5
CDR3: CASSSRDTHQPQHF

V: TRBV9
J: TRBJ2-3
CDR3: CASSGLAGGAGTDTQYF

V: TRBV27
J: TRBJ2-3
CDR3: CASSLPGHPTDTQYF

V: TRBV6-5
J: TRBJ2-2
CDR3: CASRIPGGTGELFF

V: TRBV27
J: TRBJ2-2
CDR3: CASTFGGRGDTGELFF

V: TRBV30
J: TRBJ2-3
CDR3: CAWSAGLKNGDTQYF

V: TRBV19
J: TRBJ2-2
CDR3: CASTFRGAGELFF

V: TRBV5-1
J: TRBJ2-1
CDR3: CASSLEQVDDEQFF

V: TRBV9
J: TRBJ2-1
CDR3: CASSDSSGGGSNEQFF

V: TRBV11-3
J: TRBJ2-7
CDR3: CASSSGEGGRYEQYF

V: TRBV7-2
J: TRBJ2-7
CDR3: CASSLAPGGWRYEQYF

V: TRBV5-4
J: TRBJ2-7
CDR3: CASSLAGTSGMGEQYF

V: TRBV7-2
J: TRBJ2-1
CDR3: CASSLGRGSYNEQFF

V: TRBV7-2
J: TRBJ1-1
CDR3: CASSLDGGAPRGGAFF

V: TRBV6-2/TRBV6-3
J: TRBJ2-6
CDR3: CASSYSTWTVHSGANVLTF